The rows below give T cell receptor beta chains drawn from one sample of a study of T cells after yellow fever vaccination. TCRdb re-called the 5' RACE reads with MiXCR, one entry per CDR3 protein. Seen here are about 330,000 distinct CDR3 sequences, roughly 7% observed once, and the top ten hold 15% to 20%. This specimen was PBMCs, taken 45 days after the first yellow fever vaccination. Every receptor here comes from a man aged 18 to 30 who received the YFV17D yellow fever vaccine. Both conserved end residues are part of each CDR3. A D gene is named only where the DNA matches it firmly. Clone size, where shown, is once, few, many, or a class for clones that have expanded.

CASSTLGMSGGAETQYF TGTGCCAGTAGTACCCTCGGGATGTCGGGGGGAGCAGAGACCCAGTACTTC TRBV19 TRBD2 TRBJ2-5 few
CASSFGQLFSYEQYF TGTGCCAGCAGCTTCGGCCAGCTTTTCTCCTACGAGCAGTACTTC TRBV5-5 - TRBJ2-7 many
CASSLALAGEAGEQFF TGCGCCAGCAGCTTGGCCCTAGCGGGGGAGGCGGGTGAGCAGTTCTTC TRBV5-1 TRBD2 TRBJ2-1 -
CASSLSAGNNEKLFF TGCGCCAGCAGCTTATCGGCAGGGAATAATGAAAAACTGTTTTTT TRBV5-1 - TRBJ1-4 -
CASSPMTGVYEQYF TGTGCCAGCAGCCCAATGACAGGGGTCTACGAGCAGTACTTC TRBV3-1 TRBD1 TRBJ2-7 many
CASSNRGSYEQYF TGCGCCAGCAGTAACAGGGGCTCCTACGAGCAGTACTTC TRBV23-1 TRBD1 TRBJ2-7 few
CSARDLTKAYEQYF TGCAGTGCTAGAGATTTAACAAAGGCCTACGAGCAGTACTTC TRBV20-1 - TRBJ2-7 -
CASSFKGGVPYYGYTF TGTGCCAGCAGCTTTAAAGGGGGGGTGCCATACTATGGCTACACCTTC TRBV5-5 - TRBJ1-2 few
CATSRVGTVTYEQYF TGTGCCACCAGCAGAGTAGGGACAGTGACCTACGAGCAGTACTTC TRBV15 TRBD1 TRBJ2-7 -
CASSSQGTDTQYF TGCGCCAGCAGTTCGCAGGGAACAGATACGCAGTATTTT TRBV5-1 - TRBJ2-3 many
CASRSGGSDYGYTF TGTGCCAGCAGATCGGGGGGCTCGGACTATGGCTACACCTTC TRBV12-3/TRBV12-4 - TRBJ1-2 few
CASSVTVRIAKNIQYF TGTGCCAGCAGCGTGACAGTCCGGATAGCCAAAAACATTCAGTACTTC TRBV7-8 - TRBJ2-4 few
CAWSVKYEQYF TGTGCCTGGAGTGTAAAATACGAGCAGTACTTC TRBV30 - TRBJ2-7 many
CASRNQGALSTDTQYF TGTGCCAGCAGAAATCAGGGGGCGCTCAGCACAGATACGCAGTATTTT TRBV11-2 TRBD1 TRBJ2-3 many
CSVEDRGTALETQYF TGCAGCGTTGAAGATCGAGGGACAGCCCTGGAGACCCAGTACTTC TRBV29-1 TRBD1 TRBJ2-5 few
CASSQDWGREDEKLFF TGCGCCAGCAGCCAAGACTGGGGCAGAGAAGATGAAAAACTGTTTTTT TRBV4-3 - TRBJ1-4 -
CASSFAQGFWDTGELFF TGTGCCAGCAGTTTCGCACAGGGGTTTTGGGACACCGGGGAGCTGTTTTTT TRBV28 TRBD1 TRBJ2-2 few
CASSPRSGYSGANVLTF TGTGCCAGCAGTCCCCGGTCGGGGTACTCTGGGGCCAACGTCCTGACTTTC TRBV27 - TRBJ2-6 few
CASSQVAGNLDEQYF TGTGCCAGCAGCCAAGTGGCGGGGAACCTCGACGAGCAGTACTTC TRBV3-1 - TRBJ2-7 few
CASSADRGAPDTQYF TGCGCCAGCAGCGCGGACCGGGGGGCCCCAGATACGCAGTATTTT TRBV5-1 - TRBJ2-3 few
CASSQRLAGYSEQYF TGTGCCAGCAGCCAACGACTAGCGGGGTATTCCGAGCAGTACTTC TRBV7-6 TRBD2 TRBJ2-7 few
CASRMFQGANYGYTF TGTGCCAGTAGAATGTTCCAGGGAGCTAACTATGGCTACACCTTC TRBV19 - TRBJ1-2 many
CASSDGSGMGEQFF TGTGCCAGCAGTGATGGGTCCGGCATGGGGGAGCAGTTCTTC TRBV7-6 - TRBJ2-1 many
CASSPWDTANTGELFF TGTGCCAGCAGTCCCTGGGACACCGCGAACACCGGGGAGCTGTTTTTT TRBV6-2/TRBV6-3 - TRBJ2-2 -
CASKDWVTEAFF TGTGCCAGCAAAGATTGGGTAACTGAAGCTTTCTTT TRBV6-2/TRBV6-3 - TRBJ1-1 few
CAGPLGQGASMAGYTF TGCGCCGGCCCCTTGGGACAGGGGGCGTCTATGGCGGGCTACACCTTC TRBV5-1 TRBD1 TRBJ1-2 few
CASSTLTGTGQPQHF TGTGCCAGTAGTACTCTGACCGGAACGGGGCAGCCCCAGCATTTT TRBV19 - TRBJ1-5 few
CCARVPSGGRADTQYF TGCTGTGCTAGAGTCCCTAGCGGGGGTCGAGCAGATACGCAGTATTTT TRBV20-1 TRBD2 TRBJ2-3 few
CASSRWGQGSSDTQYF TGTGCCAGTAGTAGATGGGGGCAGGGGAGTTCGGATACGCAGTATTTT TRBV19 - TRBJ2-3 few
CASSLYAGLYNEQFF TGTGCCAGCAGCTTATACGCGGGCCTTTACAATGAGCAGTTCTTC TRBV11-2 - TRBJ2-1 -
CASSQDSSGGETQYF TGTGCCAGCAGCCAAGATTCATCAGGGGGCGAGACCCAGTACTTC TRBV3-1 TRBD1 TRBJ2-5 -
CSARYRGPYYGYTF TGCAGTGCGAGATACAGGGGGCCCTACTATGGCTACACCTTC TRBV20-1 TRBD1 TRBJ1-2 -
CASSEMSSGELFF TGTGCTAGCAGCGAAATGTCTAGCGGGGAGCTGTTTTTT TRBV7-7 - TRBJ2-2 -
CASSYTRQGTEAFF TGTGCCAGCAGTTACACAAGACAGGGCACTGAAGCTTTCTTT TRBV6-2/TRBV6-3 TRBD1 TRBJ1-1 few
CASAWTNTGELFF TGTGCTAGCGCATGGACGAACACCGGGGAGCTGTTTTTT TRBV12-5 - TRBJ2-2 -
CASSLRQAAGELFF TGTGCCAGCAGCTTGCGACAGGCCGCCGGGGAGCTGTTTTTT TRBV5-4 - TRBJ2-2 -
CASSTRQGANTGELFF TGTGCCAGCAGCACCAGACAGGGAGCGAACACCGGGGAGCTGTTTTTT TRBV11-2 TRBD1 TRBJ2-2 -
CASSLTNQPQHF TGTGCCAGCAGCTTGACGAATCAGCCCCAGCATTTT TRBV5-6 - TRBJ1-5 few
CASSFYNIWGEQFF TGTGCCAGCAGCTTTTATAACATTTGGGGTGAGCAGTTCTTC TRBV5-6 - TRBJ2-1 few
CASSKPCGRIQYF TGTGCCAGCAGCAAACCCTGTGGACGCATTCAGTACTTC TRBV21-1 - TRBJ2-4 few
CASVSDSRDEKLFF TGTGCCAGCGTATCAGACAGCCGAGATGAAAAACTGTTTTTT TRBV7-2 - TRBJ1-4 -
CATSRDPPGGYNEQFF TGTGCCACCAGCAGAGATCCGCCGGGGGGCTACAATGAGCAGTTCTTC TRBV15 TRBD2 TRBJ2-1 many
CSRPGTGQDEQFF TGCAGCCGCCCGGGAACGGGGCAGGATGAGCAGTTCTTC TRBV20-1 - TRBJ2-1 many